Listed below are T cell receptor beta chains from one sample, sequenced in a study of shared clonotypes between healthy human individuals. Data came from immunoSEQ multiplex PCR; TCRdb stores just in-frame clones and leaves some out. Among around 700,000 clones listed, around 73% were seen once. Source material: memory CD4+ T cells sorted from blood. Every receptor here comes from a woman under 40 in good health. Both conserved end residues are part of each CDR3. The order of the fields is D gene, J gene, V gene, clone size, CDR3 protein, CDR3 DNA. The D gene is left open where the match is weak. The listing skips clone size in some rows; elsewhere it reads once, few, many or a size class.

TRBD1 | TRBJ1-1 | TRBV6-4 | NA | CASSATRGQGKSEAFF | TGTGCCAGCAGTGCAACTCGGGGACAGGGGAAATCTGAAGCTTTCTTT
NA | TRBJ2-5 | TRBV20-1 | once | CSARDLQTQYF | TGCAGTGCTAGAGATCTCCAGACCCAGTACTTC
TRBD2 | TRBJ2-7 | TRBV25-1 | NA | CASSLTSLAGGTYEQYF | TGTGCCAGCAGTTTAACCTCACTAGCGGGAGGAACTTACGAGCAGTACTTC
NA | TRBJ2-7 | TRBV27 | NA | CASSLSISAAYRYEQYF | TGTGCCAGCAGTTTATCCATTTCGGCAGCTTACCGCTACGAGCAGTACTTC
NA | TRBJ2-7 | TRBV28 | NA | CASSQPQGWERLNEQYF | TGTGCCAGCAGCCAACCCCAGGGGTGGGAAAGGTTAAACGAGCAGTACTTC
NA | TRBJ2-7 | TRBV11-2 | once | CASHTAEYEQYF | TGTGCCAGCCACACTGCGGAGTACGAGCAGTACTTC
TRBD1 | TRBJ2-1 | TRBV6-5 | NA | CASQRDRGSNEQFF | TGTGCCAGCCAGAGGGACAGGGGGAGCAATGAGCAGTTCTTC
TRBD1 | TRBJ1-5 | TRBV7-3 | NA | CASSLGTAYSNQPQHF | TGTGCCAGCAGCTTAGGGACAGCTTATAGCAATCAGCCCCAGCATTTT
TRBD1 | TRBJ2-5 | TRBV29-1 | NA | CSVELGQGVQTQYF | TGCAGCGTTGAACTTGGACAGGGTGTACAGACCCAGTACTTC
NA | TRBJ2-7 | TRBV7-9 | NA | CASSSGVASAYEEQYF | TGTGCCAGCAGCTCGGGAGTAGCCTCAGCCTACGAGGAGCAGTACTTC
NA | TRBJ2-7 | TRBV28 | NA | CASSDGWTLPLEQYF | TGTGCCAGCAGTGATGGGTGGACCCTCCCCCTCGAGCAGTACTTC
TRBD1 | TRBJ1-1 | TRBV6-1 | NA | CASSQQGRSEAFF | TGTGCCAGCAGTCAACAGGGGAGGTCTGAAGCTTTCTTT
NA | TRBJ1-5 | TRBV6-1 | few | CASRMGQPQHF | TGTGCCAGCAGAATGGGTCAGCCCCAGCATTTT
NA | TRBJ2-7 | TRBV18 | NA | CASSPRQGGDEQYF | TGTGCCAGCTCACCGCGGCAGGGAGGAGACGAGCAGTACTTC
NA | TRBJ2-1 | TRBV25-1 | few | CATTDGVNNEQFF | TGTGCCACCACAGACGGGGTAAATAATGAGCAGTTCTTC
TRBD1 | TRBJ1-1 | TRBV6-5 | NA | CASSTFTGVNTEAFF | TGTGCCAGCAGTACTTTTACAGGGGTGAACACTGAAGCTTTCTTT
NA | TRBJ1-2 | TRBV7-9 | few | CAFGGDGYTF | TGTGCCTTTGGAGGGGATGGCTACACCTTC
TRBD1 | TRBJ1-5 | TRBV28 | few | CASSHAGGYSNQPQHF | TGTGCCAGCAGCCATGCAGGGGGGTATAGCAATCAGCCCCAGCATTTT
TRBD1 | TRBJ1-2 | TRBV28 | NA | CASSLSAIQGTANYGYTF | TGTGCCAGCAGTTTATCAGCTATCCAGGGGACAGCTAACTATGGCTACACCTTC
NA | TRBJ2-7 | TRBV19 | few | CASSISTNSYEQYF | TGTGCCAGTAGTATATCGACAAACTCCTACGAGCAGTACTTC
TRBD2 | TRBJ2-1 | TRBV11-3 | many | CASSLIAGGWNEQFF | TGTGCCAGCAGCTTAATAGCGGGAGGGTGGAATGAGCAGTTCTTC
NA | TRBJ2-5 | TRBV2 | NA | CASSRDNQETQYF | TGTGCCAGCAGTCGGGACAACCAAGAGACCCAGTACTTC
NA | TRBJ2-2 | TRBV5-1 | NA | CASSYSGGITGELFF | TGCGCCAGCAGCTATAGTGGTGGGATCACCGGGGAGCTGTTTTTT
NA | TRBJ2-7 | TRBV7-2 | many | CASSLVLASTEQYF | TGTGCCAGCAGCTTAGTGTTGGCTAGCACCGAGCAGTACTTC
NA | TRBJ1-2 | TRBV5-4 | NA | CASSSEGGGYGYTF | TGTGCCAGCAGCTCTGAAGGGGGGGGCTATGGCTACACCTTC
NA | TRBJ2-1 | TRBV10-3 | NA | CAISRDNEQFF | TGTGCCATCAGTAGGGATAATGAGCAGTTCTTC
NA | TRBJ2-5 | TRBV28 | few | CASTTQRTQETQYF | TGTGCCAGCACTACCCAGCGGACACAAGAGACCCAGTACTTC
NA | TRBJ2-1 | TRBV11-1 | NA | CASSLNRRMAEQFF | TGTGCCAGCAGCTTAAATCGCAGGATGGCTGAGCAGTTCTTC
NA | TRBJ2-7 | TRBV7-9 | NA | CASSLLSIRPAYEQYF | TGTGCCAGCAGCTTACTCAGTATCCGGCCGGCCTACGAGCAGTACTTC
TRBD1 | TRBJ2-3 | TRBV7-2 | NA | CASSWDRGTDTQYF | TGTGCCAGCAGCTGGGACAGGGGCACAGATACGCAGTATTTT
NA | TRBJ2-1 | TRBV5-4 | NA | CASSLTVSSYNEQFF | TGTGCCAGCAGCTTGACAGTAAGCTCCTACAATGAGCAGTTCTTC
TRBD1 | TRBJ1-3 | TRBV9 | NA | CASSVDHRGLGNTIYF | TGTGCCAGCAGCGTAGATCACAGGGGGCTTGGAAACACCATATATTTT
TRBD1 | TRBJ1-1 | TRBV11-2 | NA | CASSLDLQQGYTEAFF | TGTGCCAGCAGCTTAGATCTTCAACAGGGGTACACTGAAGCTTTCTTT
NA | TRBJ2-7 | TRBV6-5 | NA | CASSSQRRSYEQYF | TGTGCCAGCAGTTCTCAGCGCCGATCCTACGAGCAGTACTTC
NA | TRBJ1-2 | TRBV6-5 | NA | CASSIDETYGYTF | TGTGCCAGCAGCATTGACGAGACCTATGGCTACACCTTC
TRBD1 | TRBJ2-7 | TRBV27 | few | CASRLKQGSSYEQYF | TGTGCCAGCAGACTTAAACAGGGGAGCTCCTACGAGCAGTACTTC
TRBD2 | TRBJ2-2 | TRBV5-1 | NA | CASSILAGVLRTGELFF | TGCGCCAGCAGCATACTAGCGGGAGTCCTTAGAACCGGGGAGCTGTTTTTT
NA | TRBJ2-5 | TRBV2 | NA | CASSLSASTETQYF | TGTGCCAGCAGTTTGTCGGCTAGCACGGAGACCCAGTACTTC
NA | TRBJ2-1 | TRBV5-1 | NA | CASSLTGLRNEQFF | TGCGCCAGCAGCTTAACGGGACTCAGAAATGAGCAGTTCTTC
TRBD2 | TRBJ2-1 | TRBV18 | few | CASSFGLAGYNEQFF | TGTGCCAGCTCATTCGGACTAGCGGGCTACAATGAGCAGTTCTTC
NA | TRBJ2-7 | TRBV7-2 | once | CASSSPRGNPYEQYF | TGTGCCAGCAGCTCCCCCCGGGGCAATCCCTACGAGCAGTACTTC
NA | TRBJ1-3 | TRBV5-1 | NA | CASSLGGPSSGNTIYF | TGCGCCAGCAGCTTGGGGGGACCGAGCTCTGGAAACACCATATATTTT
TRBD2 | TRBJ2-7 | TRBV5-1 | NA | CASSLSGGSSYEQYF | TGCGCCAGCAGCTTGTCCGGCGGGAGCTCCTACGAGCAGTACTTC
NA | TRBJ2-5 | TRBV15 | NA | CATSRASGGTQYF | TGTGCCACCAGCAGAGCTTCCGGCGGGACCCAGTACTTC
NA | TRBJ2-1 | TRBV9 | NA | CASSVDEYSYNEQFF | TGTGCCAGCAGCGTGGACGAATACTCCTACAATGAGCAGTTCTTC
NA | TRBJ1-2 | TRBV28 | once | CASCWNWGYTF | TGTGCCAGCTGCTGGAACTGGGGCTACACCTTC